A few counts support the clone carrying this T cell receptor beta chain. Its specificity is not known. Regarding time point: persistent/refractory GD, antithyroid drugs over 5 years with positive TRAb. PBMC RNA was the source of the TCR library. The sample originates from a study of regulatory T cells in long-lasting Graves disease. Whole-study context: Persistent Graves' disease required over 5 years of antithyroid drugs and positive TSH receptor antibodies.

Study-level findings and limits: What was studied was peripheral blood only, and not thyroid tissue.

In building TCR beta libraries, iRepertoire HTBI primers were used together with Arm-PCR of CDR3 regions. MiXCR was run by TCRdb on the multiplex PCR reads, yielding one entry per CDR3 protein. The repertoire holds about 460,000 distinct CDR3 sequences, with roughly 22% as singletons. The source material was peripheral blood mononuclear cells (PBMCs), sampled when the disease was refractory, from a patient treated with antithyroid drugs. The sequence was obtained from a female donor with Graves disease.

CDR3 nucleotides: TGTGCCAGCACCCTGCGGGCAGGGGGAACCTACGAGCAGTACTTC. Its translation is CASTLRAGGTYEQYF. The V and J genes are TRBV11-3 and TRBJ2-7, with 7 bases that match TRBD1. The germline gives CDR1 SGHNT, CDR2 YENEEA. V lost 7 bases, J lost 2 bases, and 11 bases stayed unmatched. This CDR3 is built from 15 residues.